This T cell receptor (beta chain) was documented in a study of blood T cell repertoires in COVID-19. At the level of the study: Both acute and convalescent COVID-19 samples were obtained from the United States, Italy and Spain. PBMCs, B-cell-depleted T cells, or T cells were the source of the cDNA or gDNA that made up the material.

This CDR3 region has 13 residues. The germline V and J ends were trimmed by 6 bases and 5 bases, with 13 bases remaining between them. Germline CDR1 and CDR2: KGHSH and LQKENI. Methods used by the authors: Amplifying reference gene primers gave estimates of nucleated cell counts. Libraries were prepared by immunoSEQ multiplex PCR; TCRdb keeps only in-frame clonotypes and omits some of them. V, J and clone size are taken as reported in that table, and D and trimming were inferred from the DNA itself. The sample holds approximately 190,000 clones, around 84% seen once. The TCR sequence derives from an elderly man with acute or convalescent COVID-19. This chain links TRBV18 with TRBJ2-5, with D perhaps TRBD2 (6 bases). Sequenced input: peripheral blood. The CDR3 region is CASSPRELETQYF. The CDR3 DNA follows: TGTGCCAGCTCGCCCCGGGAGCTTGAGACCCAGTACTTC.